A single sample gave rise to the 24 T cell receptor beta chains below, sequenced in a study of T cell repertoires in cytomegalovirus infection (dated by TCRdb to about 2019). Sequenced on an Illumina HiSeq 1500. Using fastp at Q25 and MiXCR, TCRdb reprocessed the public reads and kept productive beta chains. Under each unique CDR3 protein, matching rows form one entry showing the most common genes and DNA. In this sample the table shows 150,000 to 200,000 distinct CDR3 sequences, approximately 15% of which occur a single time. The ten largest clones represent roughly 27% of the sample. The sample was PBMCs. The receptors shown here come from a human donor in good health (CMV status not recorded). Some clones in this sample may be carry-over from other donors' samples.

This clonotype showed up just a few times. The chain uses TRBV5-6 and TRBJ1-2, with a tentative D call TRBD1 (6 bases). Trimming removed 5 bases from V and 8 bases from J, with 16 bases in between. The CDR3 extends over 13 amino acids. Germline values: CDR1 SGHDT, CDR2 YYEEEE. The chain's CDR3 is CASSSGGGAGYTF. In DNA, the CDR3 is TGTGCCAGCAGTTCCGGCGGGGGCGCAGGCTACACCTTC. Combining the CDR3 with reference TRBV5-6 and TRBJ1-2 gives the whole variable domain DAGVTQSPTHLIKTRGQQVTLRCSPKSGHDTVSWYQQALGQGPQFIFQYYEEEERQRGNFPDRFSGHQFPNYSSELNVNALLLGDSALYLCASSSGGGAGYTFGSGTRLTVV.

This clonotype was seen more than once but under ten times. J is TRBJ2-2 and V is TRBV7-3; 11 bases are a match to TRBD1. This CDR3 is 16 amino acids long. Germline CDR1 is SGHTA and CDR2 is FQGTGA. The V gene end was trimmed by 5 bases and the J gene end by 7 bases; junction bases not matched to a gene: 9. The CDR3 coding sequence is TGTGCCAGCAGCAAGCCAGGGACAGGGGGACACGGGGAGCTGTTTTTT. This encodes CASSKPGTGGHGELFF.

This clonotype has more than one count but fewer than ten. The genes are TRBV4-3 and TRBJ2-7; D could derive from TRBD1 or TRBD2 (5 bases each). V dropped 0 bases and J dropped 0 bases, with 12 bases sitting between them. The CDR3 extends over 16 amino acids. Germline V gene data show CDR1 as LGHNA and CDR2 as YSLEER. The CDR3 nucleotides are TGCGCCAGCAGCCAAGAGGGGAGCGGACACTCCTACGAGCAGTACTTC. This encodes CASSQEGSGHSYEQYF.

This clonotype was picked up a small number of times. V usage is TRBV28 and J usage is TRBJ1-2; D gene uncertain. CDR1 is MDHEN and CDR2 is SYDVKM in the germline V gene. Trimming pared 7 bases from V and 4 bases from J, leaving 10 bases between. This CDR3 comprises 12 residues. The CDR3 region is CASNEASYGYTF. In nucleotides, the CDR3 is TGTGCCAGCAACGAGGCGAGCTATGGCTACACCTTC.

This clonotype was seen at least ten times. V is TRBV14 and J is TRBJ2-2, with 13 bases aligning to TRBD2. Germline values: CDR1 SGHDN, CDR2 FVKESK. V shed 4 bases, J shed 5 bases, and the junction held 4 bases outside the gene matches. The CDR3 is made up of 16 amino acids. CDR3: CASSLRTSGRTGELFF. CDR3 nucleotides: TGTGCCAGCAGCCTCCGGACTAGCGGGAGAACCGGGGAGCTGTTTTTT.

The V call is TRBV6-5, the J call TRBJ2-5; D tentatively reads TRBD1 or TRBD2 (5 bases each). Trimming took 5 bases from V and 3 from J, leaving 22 bases between them. The CDR3 sequence is 17 residues long. CDR1 is MNHEY and CDR2 is SVGAGI in the germline V gene. The CDR3 protein is CASSLRDLRYREETQYF. For the CDR3, the DNA is TGTGCCAGCAGTCTAAGGGACCTTAGATATAGAGAAGAGACCCAGTACTTC.

This clonotype was detected only a few times. J is TRBJ2-4 and V is TRBV28; D possibly uses TRBD1 or TRBD2 (5 bases each). CDR1 is MDHEN, CDR2 SYDVKM, per germline. The V gene lost 5 bases and the J gene lost 0 bases, with 14 bases spanning the gap. The CDR3 is 16 residues long. The CDR3 nucleotides are TGTGCCAGCAGTCTGGGACCGAGGGTAGCCAAAAACATTCAGTACTTC. It encodes CASSLGPRVAKNIQYF.

This clonotype has a count of ten or more. The CDR3 DNA reads TGTGCCAGCACCTTAGCGGGAGAACGGACAGATACGCAGTATTTT. This encodes CASTLAGERTDTQYF. The chain couples TRBV27 to TRBJ2-3; 9 bases are a match to TRBD2. CDR3 length equals 15 residues. Germline V lookup: CDR1 MNHEY, CDR2 SMNVEV (reference sequence). V lost 7 bases and J lost 3; bases outside the gene matches: 8.

A few counts support this clonotype. This chain links TRBV19 with TRBJ1-4, with TRBD1 matching 7 bases. CDR3 size: 17 residues. Germline V gene lookup returns CDR1 LNHDA and CDR2 SQIVND (reference sequence). The ends lost 6 bases at V and 9 bases at J; junction bases unmatched: 19. The CDR3 sequence is CASSQFRLQGSAKKLFF. The CDR3 region has the DNA TGTGCCAGTAGCCAATTTCGCCTACAGGGGTCGGCGAAAAAACTGTTTTTT.

This clonotype was seen many times. V is TRBV7-9 and J is TRBJ1-4, with a possible D match to TRBD1 (6 bases). Trimming stripped 5 bases from V and 7 bases from J, with 17 bases between. CDR1 is SEHNR, CDR2 FQNEAQ, per germline (reference sequence). The CDR3 spans 15 residues. The CDR3 protein is CASSPGENRGEKLFF. DNA for the CDR3: TGTGCCAGCAGCCCAGGGGAAAATCGAGGTGAAAAACTGTTTTTT. Looking up the rest from reference TRBV7-9 and TRBJ1-4 gives the full variable domain: DTGVSQNPRHKITKRGQNVTFRCDPISEHNRLYWYRQTLGQGPEFLTYFQNEAQLEKSRLLSDRFSAERPKGSFSTLEIQRTEQGDSAMYLCASSPGENRGEKLFFGSGTQLSVL.

This clonotype was observed many times. The chain couples TRBV19 to TRBJ2-1, with 8 nucleotides matching TRBD1. Trimming took 4 bases from V and 4 from J; bases not matched to a gene: 6. Germline lookup yields CDR1 LNHDA and CDR2 SQIVND (reference sequence). This CDR3 spans 15 amino acids. The CDR3 DNA reads as TGTGCCAGTAGTAGCCGGGACAGGCGATACAATGAGCAGTTCTTC. It is translated as CASSSRDRRYNEQFF.

V is TRBV2 and J is TRBJ1-2; 7 bases are shared with TRBD1. Germline assignment: CDR1 SNHLY and CDR2 FYNNEI. Trimming removed 6 bases from V and 4 bases from J; junction bases left unmatched: 8. The length of the CDR3 is 14 residues. The CDR3 loop reads CASSRDSARYGYTF. The CDR3 region has the DNA TGTGCCAGCAGCCGGGACAGTGCCCGCTATGGCTACACCTTC.

This clonotype was detected ten times or more. The chain recombines TRBV7-8 with TRBJ2-5; TRBD2 matches at 7 bases. The ends lost 7 bases at V and 2 bases at J; junction bases unmatched: 4. Germline V gives CDR1 SGHVS, CDR2 FQNEAQ. The CDR3 contains 13 residues. CDR3 residues: CASIGGFQETQYF. DNA for the CDR3: TGTGCCAGCATCGGGGGGTTTCAAGAGACCCAGTACTTC. Full variable domain (missing parts from reference TRBV7-8 and TRBJ2-5): GAGVSQSPRYKVAKRGQDVALRCDPISGHVSLFWYQQALGQGPEFLTYFQNEAQLDKSGLPSDRFFAERPEGSVSTLKIQRTQQEDSAVYLCASIGGFQETQYFGPGTRLLVL.

The genes are TRBV5-6 and TRBJ2-7; TRBD1 is a possible D gene (5 bases). The germline gives CDR1 SGHDT, CDR2 YYEEEE. The V end lost 2 bases, the J end lost 2 bases, and 14 bases lay between the germline ends. This CDR3 region has 15 residues. This CDR3 reads CASSLKGEGAYEQYF. CDR3 coding DNA: TGTGCCAGCAGCTTAAAAGGGGAAGGGGCCTACGAGCAGTACTTC.

This clonotype was picked up many times. The chain carries TRBV11-2 and TRBJ2-7; TRBD2 matches 12 bases. CDR3 size: 15 residues. Germline V CDR1 and CDR2: SGHAT, FQNNGV. V was pared by 5 bases and J by 6 bases, with 8 bases of the junction left unmatched. CDR3 sequence reads: CASSPATSGSGEQYF. The CDR3 DNA reads as TGTGCCAGCAGCCCAGCGACTAGCGGGAGTGGCGAGCAGTACTTC.

This chain uses TRBV19 with TRBJ1-5, with D tentatively TRBD1 (5 bases). CDR3 length: 17 residues. CDR1 is LNHDA and CDR2 is SQIVND in the germline V gene (reference sequence). V shed 3 bases and J shed 7 bases, with 22 bases lying between them. DNA of the CDR3: TGTGCCAGTAGTATGGGAGTAGGTGGCCGGGGCGGCCAGCCCCAGCATTTT. Its protein is CASSMGVGGRGGQPQHF.

J is TRBJ2-3 and V is TRBV28; D might be TRBD2 (6 bases). Trimming cost V 6 bases and J 2 bases, with 9 bases left between them. This CDR3 contains 13 residues. Germline lookup yields CDR1 MDHEN and CDR2 SYDVKM. In DNA form, the CDR3 reads TGTGCCAGCAGGGGACTGATCACAGATACGCAGTATTTT. Its translation is CASRGLITDTQYF. The whole variable domain, remainder taken from reference TRBV28 and TRBJ2-3, is DVKVTQSSRYLVKRTGEKVFLECVQDMDHENMFWYRQDPGLGLRLIYFSYDVKMKEKGDIPEGYSVSREKKERFSLILESASTNQTSMYLCASRGLITDTQYFGPGTRLTVL.

This clonotype was counted a few times. A much larger clonotype is one base distant, so this may be a read error. V gene TRBV7-9 combines with J gene TRBJ1-5; D is uncertain. V lost 4 bases and J lost 0, with 4 bases in between. This CDR3 is built from 13 residues. Per germline, CDR1 SEHNR and CDR2 FQNEAQ (reference sequence). The CDR3 protein is CASSWDSNQPQHF. In nucleotides, the CDR3 is TGTGCCAGCAGCTGGGATAGCAATCAGCCCCAGCATTTT. Supplemented by reference TRBV7-9 and TRBJ1-5, the full variable domain reads DTGVSQNPRHKITKRGQNVTFRCDPISEHNRLYWYRQTLGQGPEFLTYFQNEAQLEKSRLLSDRFSAERPKGSFSTLEIQRTEQGDSAMYLCASSWDSNQPQHFGDGTRLSIL.

The table lists this clonotype with many counts. The chain uses TRBV20-1 and TRBJ2-7; D ambiguous. V lost 0 bases and J 5 bases, leaving 8 bases between the germline ends. The CDR3 is made up of 12 amino acids. Germline V CDR1 and CDR2: DFQATT, SNEGSKA (reference sequence). The CDR3 loop reads CSARDDGHEQYF. CDR3 bases: TGCAGTGCTAGAGATGACGGGCACGAGCAGTACTTC.

This clonotype was counted ten times or more. One base away lies a much larger clone, so this may be a sequencing read error. This sequence joins TRBV2 and TRBJ2-3; D call uncertain. The germline gives CDR1 SNHLY, CDR2 FYNNEI. There are 12 residues in the CDR3. Trimming pared 6 bases from V and 0 bases from J, leaving 4 bases between. CDR3 loop: CASRPSTDTQYF. CDR3 sequence (DNA): TGTGCCAGCAGACCTAGCACAGATACGCAGTATTTT. Full variable domain (remainder filled in from reference TRBV2 and TRBJ2-3): EPEVTQTPSHQVTQMGQEVILRCVPISNHLYFYWYRQILGQKVEFLVSFYNNEISEKSEIFDDQFSVERPDGSNFTLKIRSTKLEDSAMYFCASRPSTDTQYFGPGTRLTVL.

Ten or more counts support this clonotype. The gene calls are TRBV7-9 and TRBJ2-3, with 11 bases fitting TRBD2. Germline lookup yields CDR1 SEHNR and CDR2 FQNEAQ (reference sequence). V lost 6 bases to trimming and J lost 5 bases; unmatched junction nucleotides: 7. The CDR3 loop spans 15 amino acids. CDR3 sequence: CASRTLAGAVDTQYF. In DNA form, the CDR3 reads TGTGCCAGCAGAACACTAGCGGGAGCAGTAGATACGCAGTATTTT. Full variable domain (missing parts from reference TRBV7-9 and TRBJ2-3): DTGVSQNPRHKITKRGQNVTFRCDPISEHNRLYWYRQTLGQGPEFLTYFQNEAQLEKSRLLSDRFSAERPKGSFSTLEIQRTEQGDSAMYLCASRTLAGAVDTQYFGPGTRLTVL.

The rearrangement uses TRBV2 and TRBJ2-3; D gene uncertain. V gave up 1 base and J gave up 9 bases, with 20 bases separating them. The length of the CDR3 is 16 residues. The germline V gene has CDR1 SNHLY and CDR2 FYNNEI. CDR3 sequence: CASSEGNPTQIVTQYF. The CDR3 DNA follows: TGTGCCAGCAGTGAAGGGAATCCGACACAGATTGTAACGCAGTATTTT.

In its sample, this clonotype was seen a few times. The rearrangement uses TRBV29-1 and TRBJ2-4; D perhaps matches TRBD2 (5 bases). CDR1 is SQVTM, CDR2 ANQGSEA, per germline. Trimming pared 6 bases from V and 2 bases from J, leaving 8 bases between. The CDR3 runs to 12 residues. The CDR3 protein is CSVEVTKNIQYF. The DNA for the CDR3 is TGCAGCGTGGAGGTAACCAAAAACATTCAGTACTTC.

This clonotype was observed at least ten times. The V call is TRBV28, the J call TRBJ1-4; D uncertain. Germline V gene lookup returns CDR1 MDHEN and CDR2 SYDVKM. The CDR3 covers 15 residues. With 4 bases removed from V and 0 bases from J, the gap between germline ends came to 9 bases. The CDR3 protein is CASSSTGATNEKLFF. CDR3 DNA: TGTGCCAGCAGTTCGACGGGTGCAACTAATGAAAAACTGTTTTTT.